A selection of T cell receptor beta chains follows, all from one sample in a study of PD-1 blockade in classical Hodgkin lymphoma. The repertoire was sequenced with immunoSEQ multiplex PCR; TCRdb's copy has only in-frame clones and lacks some. Among around 32,000 clones, roughly nine tenths were seen once, and the ten largest hold around 1.2%. Sequenced input: CD4+ T cells from blood. All receptors come from a human donor with classical Hodgkin lymphoma. Both conserved end residues are part of each CDR3. The D gene is left open where the match is weak. Clone sizes are given selectively: once, few, many, or a class where the clone is expanded.

TRBV5-1	TRBJ2-1	once	.	CASSLTDNSYNEQFF	TGCGCCAGCAGCTTGACGGACAATTCATACAATGAGCAGTTCTTC
TRBV7-3	TRBJ2-1	once	.	CASSLGPLENNEQFF	TGTGCCAGCAGCTTAGGCCCACTAGAGAACAATGAGCAGTTCTTC
TRBV18	TRBJ1-1	once	.	CASSLDRNTEAFF	TGTGCCAGCTCACTAGACAGAAACACTGAAGCTTTCTTT
TRBV4-2	TRBJ1-1	.	.	CASSQLENTEAFF	TGTGCCAGCAGCCAACTTGAGAACACTGAAGCTTTCTTT
TRBV28	TRBJ1-5	.	.	CASSLSAYNQPQHF	TGTGCCAGCAGTTTATCGGCCTACAATCAGCCCCAGCATTTT
TRBV5-4	TRBJ2-3	.	TRBD2	CASSLAGGKYTDTQYF	TGTGCCAGCAGCTTGGCCGGGGGGAAATACACAGATACGCAGTATTTT
TRBV5-4	TRBJ2-2	.	.	CASSLDRRTGELFF	TGTGCCAGCAGCTTGGACAGACGGACCGGGGAGCTGTTTTTT
TRBV27	TRBJ2-2	once	TRBD1	CASSIGTANTGELFF	TGTGCCAGCTCTATAGGGACAGCCAACACCGGGGAGCTGTTTTTT
TRBV7-8	TRBJ1-2	few	.	CASSWRQSLYGYTF	TGTGCCAGCAGCTGGCGACAGTCACTCTATGGCTACACCTTC
TRBV7-2	TRBJ1-2	.	.	CASSLDGYGYTF	TGTGCCAGCAGCTTAGACGGGTATGGCTACACCTTC
TRBV7-9	TRBJ1-2	few	.	CASSRGPAANYGYTF	TGTGCCAGCAGCCGGGGGCCAGCAGCTAACTATGGCTACACCTTC
TRBV6-1	TRBJ1-2	once	TRBD1	CASSQDRGGGYTF	TGTGCCAGCAGTCAAGACAGGGGAGGAGGCTACACCTTC
TRBV28	TRBJ2-3	.	.	CASSLPRGSTPDTQYF	TGTGCCAGCAGTCTCCCCCGAGGTAGCACCCCAGATACGCAGTATTTT
TRBV18	TRBJ1-5	.	.	CASSPALALNQPQHF	TGTGCCAGCTCACCGGCGCTGGCCCTTAATCAGCCCCAGCATTTT
TRBV14	TRBJ2-2	.	.	CASSQEIGGVTGELFF	TGTGCCAGCAGCCAAGAGATAGGGGGGGTCACCGGGGAGCTGTTTTTT
TRBV2	TRBJ1-1	.	.	CASSVGGRVTEAFF	TGTGCCAGCAGTGTGGGGGGGCGGGTCACTGAAGCTTTCTTT